This T cell receptor beta chain comes out of a study of shared clonotypes between healthy human individuals (dated by TCRdb to about 2020). At the level of the whole study: The cohort included three men and a couple of women between 18 and 49 years of age. Different laboratories and diverse techniques were used to prepare libraries and sequence TCR repertoires, to increase sequencing depth and limit assay-specific biases. For each donor, three plates each were used for CD4 naive and CD4 memory, two plates were used for CD8 naive, and one plate was used for CD8 memory. Leukapheresis yielded between about 0.9 and 9 billion PBMCs per donor. To estimate repertoire size and how much clonotypes are shared between individuals, the study performed deep sequencing of blood TCR repertoires from a handful of healthy adults.

Of note for this clone: This clone's antigen is unknown. Base qualities are missing; no much larger clone stands one base away.

The paper's findings and limits, for the study overall: Sampling was limited to blood, and TCR repertoires in tissue likely differ from TCR repertoires in blood. Pairwise subsampling led to the expectation that sequencing depth would affect the degree of clonotype sharing among donors. Across a few donors, around 5% of naive CD4, around 3.5% of naive CD8, 2.3% of memory CD4, and 0.4% of memory CD8 clonotypes were shared. Higher generation probabilities were observed for clonotypes shared by all four sorted-subset donors than for non-shared clonotypes. Estimated clonotype richness was generally larger for naive than for memory subsets. Incomplete sequencing was indicated by rarefaction of sorted-subset datasets, despite the large sequencing depth. Because the study included only a small number of donors, the genetic and exposure-history diversity represented was limited.

Donors were healthy HIV-negative adults with no recently reported acute infections or vaccinations. Every donor was a Caucasian adult residing in Nashville, Tennessee, USA. CD8 memory samples were composed of magnetically selected CD45RO+ cells combined with CCR7-negative CD45RA+ effector memory (TemRA) cells. Blood was obtained by leukapheresis, after which PBMCs were separated by Ficoll-Histopaque density gradient centrifugation and cryopreserved in liquid nitrogen vapor phase. Analytical flow cytometry was used to check the purity and quantity of every magnetically sorted T cell population. Genomic DNA was isolated from every sorted fraction and measured by UV absorbance on a Nanodrop 2000c. Using the deep immunoSEQ assay, TCR CDR3 regions were amplified from genomic DNA by multiplex PCR. Extracted genomic DNA from each cell subset was spread evenly across all wells of several immunoSEQ 96-well plates, with each plate serving as a replicate. Each replicate PCR for sorted subsets received around 210 ng genomic DNA, equal to around 32,000 T cell genomes. Purified libraries were measured with a Qubit 3.0 fluorometer, size-checked on a Bioanalyzer 2100, and measured again with the KAPA Library Quantification kit. Each immunoSEQ 96-well plate was sequenced on its own single-read 150-cycle Illumina NextSeq 550 flow cell. On the study's bioinformatics: The immunoSEQ output contained only junctional sequences without quality scores, so filtering could not match that applied to full-length reads. To assign V/J genes and CDR3, sequences were annotated against IMGT germline references using PyIR, a Python wrapper for IgBLAST v1.9. Reads were removed for weak V/J assignments (E-value above 1e-6), missing CDR3, stop codons, out-of-frame junctions, or ambiguous translated residues. V3J clonotypes were defined as sequences sharing an identical inferred V gene, J gene, and CDR3 amino acid sequence. Percentage overlap between repertoires was calculated by dividing the number of shared unique clonotypes by the size of the smaller repertoire. Repertoire richness was assessed with RTK rarefaction, the Chao1 estimator, and Recon v2.1 estimates of unobserved clonotypes. Generation probabilities were computed with OLGA for all TCRbeta clonotypes obtained by the gDNA method from a few donors. Not all clones reach the TCRdb copy of this immuneACCESS table, which keeps in-frame sequences only. Checked studies attribute under half of the gap to unresolved V genes and leave the rest unexplained. V and J calls and clone size are as listed in that table; D and trimming were resolved from the DNA. For this sample there are roughly 660,000 clones; roughly 91% appear just once. The ten largest clones add up to around a third of the sample.

The source is a man in his late teens or twenties in good health. Some clones in this sample may be carry-over from other donors' samples. Sequencing was done on a sample of memory CD8+ T cells from PBMCs. Interpreted using the paper, the cell subset or site label stands for: CD45RO+ cells pooled with CCR7-negative TemRA cells.

Here the CDR3 is given as CASSESWRNLYNEQFF. The DNA is as follows: TGTGCCAGCAGTGAATCTTGGCGTAACCTCTACAATGAGCAGTTCTTC. The V and J genes are TRBV2 and TRBJ2-1; the D gene lacks a confident call. Sequences SNHLY (CDR1) and FYNNEI (CDR2) are obtained from the germline V gene. Trimming takes 2 bases from V and 3 bases from J, and the germline ends sit 14 bases apart. The CDR3 runs 16 amino acids, cysteine and phenylalanine included. CDR3 DNA only is kept here, 48 bases in frame from base 1. The CDR3 plus the reference TRBV2 and TRBJ2-1 genes for the other parts give the full variable domain: EPEVTQTPSHQVTQMGQEVILRCVPISNHLYFYWYRQILGQKVEFLVSFYNNEISEKSEIFDDQFSVERPDGSNFTLKIRSTKLEDSAMYFCASSESWRNLYNEQFFGPGTRLTVL.